The 6 T cell receptor beta chains presented below share a single source sample, sequenced in a study of Graves' ophthalmopathy and Graves' hyperthyroidism. RNA transcripts were the source from which TCR beta CDR3 regions were amplified. An initial RT-PCR round employing HTBI primers preceded a second-round multiplex PCR. Via MiXCR, TCRdb re-called the multiplex PCR reads, giving one row per CDR3 protein. The data show nearly 400,000 distinct CDR3 sequences, 15% to 20% seen once. The sample comprised peripheral blood. All receptors derive from a woman between 18 and 29 years old with Graves' ophthalmopathy.

In this sample, this clonotype turned up many times. CDR3 sequence: CASSYLGQGANTGELFF. The CDR3, as DNA: TGTGCCAGCAGTTACTTGGGACAGGGGGCGAACACCGGGGAGCTGTTTTTT. The chain carries TRBV6-5 and TRBJ2-2; 11 nucleotides agree with TRBD1. The CDR3 has 17 amino acids. V lost 1 base to trimming and J lost 0 bases; unmatched junction nucleotides: 1. Germline V gene data show CDR1 as MNHEY and CDR2 as SVGAGI.

This clonotype has a count of ten or more. The genes are TRBV9 and TRBJ2-5; TRBD2 aligns across 8 bases. This CDR3 has 16 residues. V shed 0 bases, J shed 5 bases, and the junction held 9 bases outside the gene matches. Per the germline V gene, CDR1 is SGDLS and CDR2 is YYNGEE. The CDR3 region has the DNA TGTGCCAGCAGCGTAGCTCGCGGGGGGTTCTGGGAGACCCAGTACTTC. Translating gives CASSVARGGFWETQYF.

This clonotype was picked up many times. CDR3 nucleotide sequence: TGTGCCTGGGCCAGACAGATGAACACTGAAGCTTTCTTT. Its protein product is CAWARQMNTEAFF. V and J are TRBV30 and TRBJ1-1; D may be TRBD1 (5 bases). This CDR3 comprises 13 residues. Trimming shortened V by 5 bases and J by 0 bases, and 10 bases separated the two germline ends. The germline CDR1 and CDR2 sequences are GTSNPN and SVGIG (reference sequence).

This clonotype was recorded at least ten times. V gene TRBV12-3 or TRBV12-4 combines with J gene TRBJ2-7; no reliable D call. The CDR3 has 13 amino acids. V was clipped by 11 bases and J by 1 base, with 15 bases between them. CDR3 loop: CAVRAVGSYEQYF. CDR3 DNA: TGTGCCGTCCGGGCGGTTGGGTCCTACGAGCAGTACTTC.

This clonotype was seen more than once but under ten times. The rearrangement links TRBV4-2 to TRBJ1-1; possibly TRBD1 for D (5 bases). V was shortened by 4 bases and J by 6 bases, with 21 bases between the two germline ends. The length of the CDR3 is 16 residues. The germline CDR1 and CDR2 sequences are LGHNA and YNFKEQ. The CDR3 bases are TGTGCCAGCAGCCGTCGCGATCCGGGGGTTAATCCTGAAGCTTTCTTT. Translating gives CASSRRDPGVNPEAFF.

This clonotype was seen at least ten times. The chain recombines TRBV7-2 with TRBJ1-6; 8 bases fit TRBD1. CDR1 and CDR2 (germline): SGHTA, FQGNSA. With V trimmed by 5 bases and J by 0 bases, 6 bases remained unmatched. The length of the CDR3 is 17 residues. DNA of the CDR3: TGTGCCAGCAGCCACAGGGGGGTCCCCTCCTATAATTCACCCCTCCACTTT. It codes for CASSHRGVPSYNSPLHF.